This is a list of T cell receptor beta chains from one sample in a study of blood T cell repertoires in COVID-19. Sequenced by immunoSEQ multiplex PCR; TCRdb stores in-frame clones only, minus some. The sample records roughly 150,000 clones, approximately 80% being singletons. Source material: PBMCs or T cells enriched from blood (not recorded which). Source of these receptors: a man between 70 and 80 years old who had been exposed to COVID-19. Both conserved end residues are part of each CDR3. A D gene is named only where the DNA matches it firmly. Size tells how often a clone was seen (once, few, many) or the class of an expanded clone, and some rows leave it out.

15,.,.,TRBJ2-1,TRBV6-4,CASSTREGSYNEQFF,TGTGCCAGCAGTACGCGGGAAGGGTCCTACAATGAGCAGTTCTTC
14,TRBD2,.,TRBJ2-1,TRBV28,CASSESGRAGEQFF,TGTGCCAGCAGTGAAAGCGGGAGGGCGGGTGAGCAGTTCTTC
15,TRBD2,.,TRBJ2-3,TRBV20-1,CSASMSSGATDTQYF,TGCAGTGCTAGTATGTCTAGCGGGGCCACAGATACGCAGTATTTT
13,.,.,TRBJ1-6,TRBV7-2,CASSLEQTSPLHF,TGTGCCAGCAGCTTAGAACAGACTTCACCCCTCCACTTT
16,.,.,TRBJ2-7,TRBV3-1/TRBV3-2,CASSQNRALISYEQYF,TGTGCCAGCAGCCAGAACAGGGCCCTCATCTCCTACGAGCAGTACTTC
13,TRBD1,.,TRBJ2-2,TRBV12-3/TRBV12-4,CASSQDRDGELFF,TGTGCCAGCAGTCAAGACAGGGACGGGGAGCTGTTTTTT
16,TRBD1,once,TRBJ1-6,TRBV4-3,CASSLHPGQGESPLHF,TGCGCCAGCAGCCTCCATCCGGGACAGGGTGAATCACCCCTCCACTTT
17,.,.,TRBJ1-2,TRBV4-1,CASSQDDWRVGYDGYTF,TGCGCCAGCAGCCAAGATGATTGGAGGGTGGGGTACGATGGCTACACCTTC
15,.,.,TRBJ1-5,TRBV30,CAWSDQGYSNQPQHF,TGTGCCTGGAGTGACCAGGGGTATAGCAATCAGCCCCAGCATTTT
14,.,.,TRBJ2-7,TRBV6-5,CASRQGGSTYEQYF,TGTGCCAGCAGACAGGGGGGGTCAACCTACGAGCAGTACTTC
15,.,.,TRBJ1-4,TRBV2,CASNSEGGSLGKLFF,TGTGCCAGCAACTCGGAGGGTGGTTCCCTCGGAAAACTGTTTTTT
11,.,.,TRBJ2-1,TRBV6-5,CASRSWSEQFF,TGTGCCAGCAGGTCTTGGAGTGAGCAGTTCTTC
15,TRBD1,.,TRBJ1-6,TRBV5-8,CASSSRTGGNSPLHF,TGTGCCAGCAGCTCCCGGACAGGGGGGAACTCACCCCTCCACTTT
14,TRBD2,.,TRBJ2-7,TRBV2,CASIASGRWYEQYF,TGTGCCAGCATAGCTAGCGGGAGGTGGTACGAGCAGTACTTC
15,TRBD1,.,TRBJ2-5,TRBV7-9,CASSLAGTGGETQYF,TGTGCCAGCAGCTTAGCCGGGACAGGAGGAGAGACCCAGTACTTC
15,.,.,TRBJ1-1,TRBV14,CASSQSPSGNTEAFF,TGTGCCAGCAGCCAATCCCCCTCGGGGAACACTGAAGCTTTCTTT
14,.,.,TRBJ1-1,TRBV7-2,CASSLGQMNTEAFF,TGTGCCAGCAGCTTAGGACAGATGAACACTGAAGCTTTCTTT
13,.,.,TRBJ2-7,TRBV7-2,CASSLGDTREQYF,TGTGCCAGCAGCTTAGGAGACACGCGCGAGCAGTACTTC
13,.,.,TRBJ2-3,TRBV7-2,CASSLAPVDTQYF,TGTGCCAGCAGCTTAGCTCCGGTAGATACGCAGTATTTT
16,TRBD1,.,TRBJ1-1,TRBV7-9,CASSLAGTGSAGEAFF,TGTGCCAGCAGCTTAGCGGGGACAGGGAGCGCAGGTGAAGCTTTCTTT
15,TRBD1,few,TRBJ2-5,TRBV2,CASNAGTGYEETQYF,TGTGCCAGCAACGCCGGGACAGGGTACGAAGAGACCCAGTACTTC
16,TRBD2,.,TRBJ2-7,TRBV3-1/TRBV3-2,CASSSLGAGATSEQYF,TGTGCCAGCAGCTCCCTTGGGGCGGGAGCGACTTCCGAGCAGTACTTC
13,.,.,TRBJ1-5,TRBV25-1,CASRQSSNQPQHF,TGTGCCAGCCGACAGTCGAGCAATCAGCCCCAGCATTTT
13,.,.,TRBJ2-3,TRBV6-4,CASSEARGDTQYF,TGTGCCAGCAGTGAAGCGAGAGGAGATACGCAGTATTTT
16,TRBD2,.,TRBJ2-1,TRBV4-3,CASSQESAGGRNEQFF,TGCGCCAGCAGCCAAGAATCAGCGGGAGGCCGCAATGAGCAGTTCTTC
18,TRBD1,.,TRBJ1-3,TRBV19,CASSAAPGQASSGNTIYF,TGTGCCAGTAGTGCCGCCCCGGGACAGGCGAGCTCTGGAAACACCATATATTTT
13,.,few,TRBJ1-6,TRBV7-2,CASSFPGSSPLHF,TGTGCCAGCAGCTTCCCAGGATCCTCACCCCTCCACTTT
13,.,.,TRBJ2-2,TRBV27,CASRITNTGELFF,TGTGCCAGCCGAATCACTAACACCGGGGAGCTGTTTTTT
13,.,few,TRBJ1-2,TRBV2,CASGVSEAYGYTF,TGTGCCAGCGGAGTGTCTGAAGCCTATGGCTACACCTTC
15,.,.,TRBJ2-2,TRBV21-1,CASSERGTRTGELFF,TGTGCCAGCAGCGAAAGGGGCACAAGAACCGGGGAGCTGTTTTTT
13,.,.,TRBJ1-1,TRBV6-4,CASSVTMNTEAFF,TGTGCCAGCAGCGTGACTATGAACACTGAAGCTTTCTTT
16,TRBD1,.,TRBJ1-3,TRBV5-1,CASSSSGGFSGNTIYF,TGCGCCAGCAGCTCTTCAGGGGGATTCTCTGGAAACACCATATATTTT
14,.,few,TRBJ2-7,TRBV9,CASSVNGGLYEQYF,TGTGCCAGCAGCGTAAACGGGGGTCTCTACGAGCAGTACTTC
17,TRBD2,.,TRBJ2-2,TRBV3-1/TRBV3-2,CASSQEGRGANTGELFF,TGTGCCAGCAGCCAAGAAGGCCGGGGGGCGAACACCGGGGAGCTGTTTTTT
15,TRBD1,.,TRBJ1-5,TRBV28,CASGFDRDGNQPQHF,TGTGCCAGTGGGTTTGACAGGGACGGCAATCAGCCCCAGCATTTT
17,TRBD2,once,TRBJ2-2,TRBV6-9,CVHPGLGDLKEAGELFF,TGTGTCCATCCGGGACTAGGAGATTTGAAGGAGGCCGGGGAGCTGTTTTTT
16,.,.,TRBJ2-6,TRBV5-1,CASSPVDISGANVLTF,TGCGCCAGCAGCCCAGTGGACATCTCTGGGGCCAACGTCCTGACTTTC
14,.,.,TRBJ2-1,TRBV7-7,CASSLGRDYNEQFF,TGTGCCAGCAGCCTCGGACGGGACTACAATGAGCAGTTCTTC
12,.,few,TRBJ2-5,TRBV7-9,CASSALSETQYF,TGTGCCAGCAGCGCCTTAAGCGAGACCCAGTACTTC
15,TRBD1,.,TRBJ2-3,TRBV7-2,CASGTGGRSTDTQYF,TGTGCCAGTGGGACAGGGGGCAGAAGCACAGATACGCAGTATTTT
16,.,.,TRBJ1-6,TRBV28,CASRYPGSSYNSPLHF,TGTGCCAGCAGGTATCCAGGTAGCTCCTATAATTCACCCCTCCACTTT
17,.,.,TRBJ1-2,TRBV4-1,CASSQGTGWGQIGGYTF,TGCGCCAGCAGCCAAGGAACGGGGTGGGGGCAGATAGGCGGCTACACCTTC
14,TRBD1,.,TRBJ1-3,TRBV10-1,CASRMDRSGNTIYF,TGCGCCAGCAGGATGGACAGGTCTGGAAACACCATATATTTT
13,.,.,TRBJ2-7,TRBV13,CASSLGTQGARYF,TGTGCCAGCAGCTTAGGGACACAGGGCGCGAGGTACTTC
17,.,.,TRBJ1-2,TRBV12-2,CASRLGVLEACNYGYTF,TGTGCAAGTCGCTTAGGCGTTTTAGAGGCGTGTAACTATGGCTACACCTTC
14,TRBD2,.,TRBJ2-5,TRBV30,CAYKAVGGEETQYF,TGTGCATACAAGGCCGTGGGGGGGGAAGAGACCCAGTACTTC
14,.,few,TRBJ1-1,TRBV5-1,CASSIGILNTEAFF,TGCGCCAGCAGCATCGGTATCTTGAACACTGAAGCTTTCTTT
14,.,.,TRBJ1-2,TRBV6-5,CASRASDSFYGYTF,TGTGCCAGCAGGGCTTCGGACAGCTTTTATGGCTACACCTTC